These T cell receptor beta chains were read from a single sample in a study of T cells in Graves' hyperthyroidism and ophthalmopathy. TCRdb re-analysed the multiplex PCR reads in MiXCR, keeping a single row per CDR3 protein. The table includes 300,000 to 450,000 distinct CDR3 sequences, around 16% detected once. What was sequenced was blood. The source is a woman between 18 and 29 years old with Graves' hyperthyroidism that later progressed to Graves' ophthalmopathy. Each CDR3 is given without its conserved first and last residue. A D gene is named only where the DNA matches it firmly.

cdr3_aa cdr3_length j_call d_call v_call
ASSLYSRSTDTQY 13 TRBJ2-3 NA TRBV28
ASSFAIVTWHT 11 TRBJ1-2 NA TRBV19
ASSELGGSVNEQY 13 TRBJ2-7 TRBD2 TRBV6-1
ASSEATGSTLNYGYT 15 TRBJ1-2 NA TRBV6-1
ASSQDSGSHNEQF 13 TRBJ2-1 NA TRBV4-3
ASSEQGTGTGAYNEQF 16 TRBJ2-1 TRBD1 TRBV25-1
ASSPTGYLNYEQY 13 TRBJ2-7 TRBD1 TRBV9
ASSLAGSGNQPQH 13 TRBJ1-5 NA TRBV5-1
ASSLDGGPSSPLH 13 TRBJ1-6 NA TRBV7-2
ASSLLGGGDTQY 12 TRBJ2-3 NA TRBV27
ATSRNPGQGLYEQY 14 TRBJ2-7 TRBD1 TRBV15
ATSPGRRSNEKLF 13 TRBJ1-4 NA TRBV24-1
ASSPQAGVGETQY 13 TRBJ2-5 TRBD2 TRBV9
ASHRDLQETQY 11 TRBJ2-5 NA TRBV5-1
ASSLALGRGETQY 13 TRBJ2-5 NA TRBV9
ASSSGGRAIGYNEQF 15 TRBJ2-1 TRBD2 TRBV19
ASSYRADTEAF 11 TRBJ1-1 NA TRBV6-2/TRBV6-3
SAKGRAGDNTGELF 14 TRBJ2-2 NA TRBV20-1
ASSLGLAGITYEQY 14 TRBJ2-7 TRBD2 TRBV28
ASSRRASPGEETQY 14 TRBJ2-5 NA TRBV5-1
ASSLSRGDTQY 11 TRBJ2-3 NA TRBV28
ASSLTGRVSGANVLT 15 TRBJ2-6 TRBD2 TRBV5-6
ASSSYYEQY 9 TRBJ2-7 NA TRBV28
ASSQGQGPGELF 12 TRBJ2-2 TRBD1 TRBV7-2
ASSLAVGVETQY 12 TRBJ2-5 NA TRBV7-9
ASSFRAGGDEQY 12 TRBJ2-7 TRBD2 TRBV12-3/TRBV12-4
ASSLEDSYGYT 11 TRBJ1-2 NA TRBV5-1
ASSFILAGDTGELF 14 TRBJ2-2 TRBD2 TRBV7-9
ASSRGQFDEQY 11 TRBJ2-7 NA TRBV4-3
ASSLEGAGEETQY 13 TRBJ2-5 NA TRBV5-1
ASSHKNLISGGTEAF 15 TRBJ1-1 TRBD1 TRBV6-1
ASSDWLGSHEQF 12 TRBJ2-1 NA TRBV2
ASGPPPGGGETQY 13 TRBJ2-5 NA TRBV28
ASSLSPTVYYGYT 13 TRBJ1-2 NA TRBV7-8
ASSLGSGNTEAF 12 TRBJ1-1 NA TRBV7-9
ASSVVERQY 9 TRBJ2-3 NA TRBV6-1
ASRGGNQPQH 10 TRBJ1-5 NA TRBV2
ASSLSGVGEKLF 12 TRBJ1-4 NA TRBV28
ATSDSGQGRTEAF 13 TRBJ1-1 TRBD1 TRBV24-1
ASSPGGGWDTEAF 13 TRBJ1-1 NA TRBV7-9
ASSLAGVNLETQY 13 TRBJ2-5 NA TRBV7-2
AGSPGALDTQY 11 TRBJ2-3 NA TRBV28
SVDEFTDTQY 10 TRBJ2-3 NA TRBV29-1
ASSRGRAPGDEQY 13 TRBJ2-7 NA TRBV4-1
ASSPLAGSNEQF 12 TRBJ2-1 TRBD2 TRBV3-1
ASSYRGNQPQH 11 TRBJ1-5 NA TRBV5-1
ASSLGGPGEQF 11 TRBJ2-1 NA TRBV7-2
ASNWYTGELF 10 TRBJ2-2 NA TRBV11-2
ASSRQLGSNQPQH 13 TRBJ1-5 NA TRBV7-2
ASGPPYGYT 9 TRBJ1-2 NA TRBV12-5